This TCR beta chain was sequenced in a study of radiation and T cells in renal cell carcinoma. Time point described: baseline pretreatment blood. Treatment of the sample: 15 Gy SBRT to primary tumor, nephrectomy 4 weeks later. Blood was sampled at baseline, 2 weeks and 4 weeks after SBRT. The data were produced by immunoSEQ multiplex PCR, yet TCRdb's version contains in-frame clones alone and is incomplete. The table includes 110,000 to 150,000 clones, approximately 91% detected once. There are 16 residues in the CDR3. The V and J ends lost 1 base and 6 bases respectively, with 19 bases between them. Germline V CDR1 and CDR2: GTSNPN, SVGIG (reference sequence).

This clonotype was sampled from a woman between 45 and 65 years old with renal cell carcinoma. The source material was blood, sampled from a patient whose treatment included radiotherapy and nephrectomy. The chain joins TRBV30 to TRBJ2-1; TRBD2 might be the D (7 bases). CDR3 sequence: CAWSAAWGGLPNEQFF. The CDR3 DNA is TGTGCCTGGAGTGCAGCCTGGGGGGGCCTCCCCAATGAGCAGTTCTTC.